A selection of T cell receptor beta chains follows, all from one sample in a study of CD8+ T cells in alopecia areata. This table comes from immunoSEQ multiplex PCR, and its TCRdb copy is limited to in-frame clones, with some not included. The sample has 100,000 to 150,000 clones, approximately 60% seen once. The sample consisted of CD4+ T cells sorted from blood. The receptors stem from a human donor in good health. Each CDR3 is given with its conserved first and last residue. D genes are given only for firm matches. Size values are once, few and many counts, or a class for expanded clones, and some rows have none.

. | 15 | TRBJ1-4 | TRBV4-1 | TRBD1 | TGCGCCAGCAGCCAAGGGACAGGGAGCTATGAAAAACTGTTTTTT | CASSQGTGSYEKLFF
. | 15 | TRBJ2-7 | TRBV18 | . | TGTGCCAGCTCACCACCGTCGGGGGTGTCCTACGAGCAGTACTTC | CASSPPSGVSYEQYF
. | 17 | TRBJ1-6 | TRBV18 | TRBD1 | TGTGCCAGCTCACCACTGGACAGGAGCTCCTATAATTCACCCCTCCACTTT | CASSPLDRSSYNSPLHF
. | 14 | TRBJ2-7 | TRBV9 | . | TGTGCCAGCAGCGTCGGGCTAGAGTCTGGCGAGCAGTACTTC | CASSVGLESGEQYF
. | 15 | TRBJ1-5 | TRBV19 | TRBD1 | TGTGCCAGTAAGGACAGGGGGCTTGTCAATCAGCCCCAGCATTTT | CASKDRGLVNQPQHF
. | 13 | TRBJ1-1 | TRBV2 | . | TGTGCCAGCAGTGCGGGTTTATCTACTGAAGCTTTCTTT | CASSAGLSTEAFF
few | 14 | TRBJ2-2 | TRBV7-6 | TRBD1 | TGTGCCAGCACCACAGGGGGCGTACTCGGGGAGCTGTTTTTT | CASTTGGVLGELFF
few | 19 | TRBJ2-6 | TRBV12-5 | . | TGTGCTAGTGGTCCCTCCCGGCCGCCCTCAAGGACTGGGGCCAACGTCCTGACTTTC | CASGPSRPPSRTGANVLTF
. | 14 | TRBJ1-3 | TRBV29-1 | . | TGCAGCGTTACGGGGCCTTTACCTGGAAACACCATATATTTT | CSVTGPLPGNTIYF
. | 14 | TRBJ2-1 | TRBV30 | . | TGTGCCTGGAGTAAACAGCACTCGTACAATGAGCAGTTCTTC | CAWSKQHSYNEQFF
. | 13 | TRBJ2-5 | TRBV6-4 | . | TGTGCCAGCAGCCGGGAGAACGGAGAGACCCAGTACTTC | CASSRENGETQYF
. | 15 | TRBJ2-3 | TRBV7-9 | TRBD1 | TGTGCCAGCAGCCCAGGGGACAGGGATGGAGATACGCAGTATTTT | CASSPGDRDGDTQYF
. | 17 | TRBJ2-3 | TRBV27 | TRBD2 | TGTGCCAGCAGTTTAAAGCCCAGGCTAGCGGGCACAGATACGCAGTATTTT | CASSLKPRLAGTDTQYF
. | 15 | TRBJ2-3 | TRBV10-3 | TRBD2 | TGTGCCGTCGGACTAGCGGGACCTTTCACAGATACGCAGTATTTT | CAVGLAGPFTDTQYF
. | 15 | TRBJ2-7 | TRBV5-6 | . | TGTGCCAGCACCTTATCGGGACGGACGAACTACGAGCAGTACTTC | CASTLSGRTNYEQYF
. | 14 | TRBJ2-5 | TRBV29-1 | . | TGCAGCGTTGAAGATCATGGGGGGAGCGAGACCCAGTACTTC | CSVEDHGGSETQYF
few | 16 | TRBJ2-7 | TRBV23-1 | . | TGCGCCAGCAGTCAAGCCCCACTAGGGGTGGACGACGAGCAGTACTTC | CASSQAPLGVDDEQYF
. | 14 | TRBJ2-7 | TRBV11-2 | . | TGTGCCAGCAGCGCCCACCGGGACTCCTACGAGCAGTACTTC | CASSAHRDSYEQYF
. | 15 | TRBJ2-5 | TRBV30 | TRBD2 | TGTGCCTGGAGTGCCTGGGCTAGCGGGCAAGAGACCCAGTACTTC | CAWSAWASGQETQYF
. | 16 | TRBJ2-3 | TRBV7-6 | . | TGTGCCAGCAGAAAGAACGGGCCTAGCGGCACAGATACGCAGTATTTT | CASRKNGPSGTDTQYF
. | 18 | TRBJ1-5 | TRBV7-9 | . | TGTGCCAGCAGCCTGGGGGAGGGTAGCGGGCTTAGCAATCAGCCCCAGCATTTT | CASSLGEGSGLSNQPQHF
. | 16 | TRBJ2-3 | TRBV4-1 | . | TGCGCCAGCAGCCCCGGGACCGGGGTTCGGACAGATACGCAGTATTTT | CASSPGTGVRTDTQYF
. | 14 | TRBJ1-2 | TRBV7-9 | TRBD1 | TGTGCCAGCACCCTTACAGGGGCTAACTATGGCTACACCTTC | CASTLTGANYGYTF
. | 17 | TRBJ2-1 | TRBV15 | TRBD2 | TGTGCCACCAGCAGAAGGACTAGCGGGGGCAAATACAATGAGCAGTTCTTC | CATSRRTSGGKYNEQFF
. | 11 | TRBJ2-5 | TRBV29-1 | . | TGCAGCGCCAACCTTGGGAGCTCGGAGTACTTC | CSANLGSSEYF
few | 13 | TRBJ1-2 | TRBV29-1 | . | TGCAGCGCCGAAACACCTACTAACTATGGCTACACCTTC | CSAETPTNYGYTF
. | 15 | TRBJ2-4 | TRBV7-9 | . | TGTGCCAGCAGCAAAACTGAAATAGCCAAAAACATTCAGTACTTC | CASSKTEIAKNIQYF
few | 15 | TRBJ1-5 | TRBV4-1 | TRBD1 | TGCGCCAGCAGCCTCAGCGACAGGGCCGGTCAGCCCCAGCATTTT | CASSLSDRAGQPQHF
. | 13 | TRBJ2-4 | TRBV4-1 | . | TGCGCCAGCAGCCGTCTACTACTAAACATTCAGTACTTC | CASSRLLLNIQYF
. | 11 | TRBJ1-2 | TRBV29-1 | . | TGCAGCGTCGACCCCGGCACTGGCTACACCTTC | CSVDPGTGYTF
. | 15 | TRBJ2-7 | TRBV2 | . | TGTGCCAGCAGTGATCGGCAGCTTTTGTCCTACGAGCAGTACTTC | CASSDRQLLSYEQYF
. | 15 | TRBJ2-7 | TRBV7-2 | . | TGTGCCAGCAGCGTAGAGGGGGGCGGTCCCTACGAGCAGTACTTC | CASSVEGGGPYEQYF
. | 15 | TRBJ2-7 | TRBV28 | . | TGTGCCAGCAGTTCCCCTGGAGAGGGTTCGGGCGAGCAGTACTTC | CASSSPGEGSGEQYF
few | 14 | TRBJ2-1 | TRBV29-1 | . | TGCAGCGTTGATGGGGGTGGTAGGAACAATGAGCAGTTCTTC | CSVDGGGRNNEQFF
. | 14 | TRBJ1-6 | TRBV30 | . | TGTGCCTGGAGTATCGACAGGTCTAACTCACCCCTCCACTTT | CAWSIDRSNSPLHF
. | 13 | TRBJ1-1 | TRBV10-3 | TRBD1 | TGTGCCATCAGTTCACAGGGGGTCGCTGAAGCTTTCTTT | CAISSQGVAEAFF
. | 14 | TRBJ2-5 | TRBV5-1 | . | TGCGCCAGCAGCTATTTAAGCGTGCAAGAGACCCAGTACTTC | CASSYLSVQETQYF